This T cell receptor beta chain appears in the sequencing data of a study of T cell responses to AZD1222 COVID-19 vaccine. Study-level findings and limits: Donors were mostly white British, more females; clonal diversity possibly underestimated.

A note on this clone: Its antigen remains unidentified.

Using immunoSEQ multiplex PCR, the repertoire was profiled, and TCRdb retains in-frame clones only, with some absent. The sample has approximately 120,000 clones; about 79% are singletons. The receptor comes from an adult who received the AZD1222 COVID-19 vaccine. Here the sequenced sample was peripheral blood, taken 28 days after the second AZD1222 dose.

CDR3 in DNA: TGTGCCAGCAGCCAGGGCGGGTCCCACACCGGGGAGCTGTTTTTT. The encoded protein is CASSQGGSHTGELFF. The chain has TRBV7-9 and TRBJ2-2, with D perhaps being TRBD1 or TRBD2 (5 bases each). Trimming removed 5 bases from V and 3 bases from J, with 13 bases in between. Germline-derived CDR1 and CDR2 are SEHNR and FQNEAQ (reference sequence). CDR3 length: 15 amino acids. The whole variable domain, remainder taken from reference TRBV7-9 and TRBJ2-2, is DTGVSQNPRHKITKRGQNVTFRCDPISEHNRLYWYRQTLGQGPEFLTYFQNEAQLEKSRLLSDRFSAERPKGSFSTLEIQRTEQGDSAMYLCASSQGGSHTGELFFGEGSRLTVL.